This TCR beta chain comes out of a study of T cells in Graves' hyperthyroidism and ophthalmopathy. The study, taken as a whole, reports: Stable hyperthyroidism was told apart from ophthalmopathy by a model built on 13 V-J features.

Germline CDR1 is SGHNT and CDR2 is YENEEA. With 5 bases clipped from V and 2 bases from J, the junction kept 8 bases outside the gene matches. The CDR3 spans 15 residues. Amplification of TCR beta CDR3 regions used RNA as the template. First-round RT-PCR targeting the TCR CDR3 was performed with the HTBI primer set. Using its own MiXCR run on the multiplex PCR reads, TCRdb lists one record per CDR3 protein. The data contain 400,000 to 550,000 distinct CDR3 sequences, around 15% of them singletons. About 10 ml fresh peripheral blood yielded the PBMCs. This clonotype was observed many times. Its specificity is not known.

The chain couples TRBV11-3 to TRBJ1-1; 7 positions match TRBD1. The TCR comes from a woman aged 18-35 years with Graves' hyperthyroidism. Sequencing was carried out using blood. The DNA for the CDR3 is TGTGCCAGCAGCCACTACAGGACAGGAAACACTGAAGCTTTCTTT. Protein: CASSHYRTGNTEAFF.